This entry concerns a single T cell receptor beta chain. Its antigen is undetermined. The entry originates in a study of CD8+ T cells in alopecia areata. RNA extraction was followed by reverse transcription into cDNA, which acted as the sequencing template. Here immunoSEQ multiplex PCR was the method, and the copy in TCRdb shows in-frame clones only, minus some. The table records tens of thousands of clones, around 47% of them present only once. Findings and caveats of the study: Clonality in lesional scalp, especially alopecia totalis/universalis, exceeded that of normal scalp.

Sequenced: NKG2D-low CD8+ T cells sorted from blood. The TCR originated in a human donor with alopecia areata.

CDR3 residues: CSVEQRIPRTGGLVGYGYTF. DNA for the CDR3: TGCAGCGTTGAACAACGTATACCCAGGACAGGGGGCCTCGTTGGGTATGGCTACACCTTC. The chain carries TRBV29-1 and TRBJ1-2; 11 bases fit TRBD1. CDR3 length: 20 amino acids. The V and J ends lost 2 bases and 5 bases, in that order; junction bases with no gene match: 22. Germline V gene lookup returns CDR1 SQVTM and CDR2 ANQGSEA.